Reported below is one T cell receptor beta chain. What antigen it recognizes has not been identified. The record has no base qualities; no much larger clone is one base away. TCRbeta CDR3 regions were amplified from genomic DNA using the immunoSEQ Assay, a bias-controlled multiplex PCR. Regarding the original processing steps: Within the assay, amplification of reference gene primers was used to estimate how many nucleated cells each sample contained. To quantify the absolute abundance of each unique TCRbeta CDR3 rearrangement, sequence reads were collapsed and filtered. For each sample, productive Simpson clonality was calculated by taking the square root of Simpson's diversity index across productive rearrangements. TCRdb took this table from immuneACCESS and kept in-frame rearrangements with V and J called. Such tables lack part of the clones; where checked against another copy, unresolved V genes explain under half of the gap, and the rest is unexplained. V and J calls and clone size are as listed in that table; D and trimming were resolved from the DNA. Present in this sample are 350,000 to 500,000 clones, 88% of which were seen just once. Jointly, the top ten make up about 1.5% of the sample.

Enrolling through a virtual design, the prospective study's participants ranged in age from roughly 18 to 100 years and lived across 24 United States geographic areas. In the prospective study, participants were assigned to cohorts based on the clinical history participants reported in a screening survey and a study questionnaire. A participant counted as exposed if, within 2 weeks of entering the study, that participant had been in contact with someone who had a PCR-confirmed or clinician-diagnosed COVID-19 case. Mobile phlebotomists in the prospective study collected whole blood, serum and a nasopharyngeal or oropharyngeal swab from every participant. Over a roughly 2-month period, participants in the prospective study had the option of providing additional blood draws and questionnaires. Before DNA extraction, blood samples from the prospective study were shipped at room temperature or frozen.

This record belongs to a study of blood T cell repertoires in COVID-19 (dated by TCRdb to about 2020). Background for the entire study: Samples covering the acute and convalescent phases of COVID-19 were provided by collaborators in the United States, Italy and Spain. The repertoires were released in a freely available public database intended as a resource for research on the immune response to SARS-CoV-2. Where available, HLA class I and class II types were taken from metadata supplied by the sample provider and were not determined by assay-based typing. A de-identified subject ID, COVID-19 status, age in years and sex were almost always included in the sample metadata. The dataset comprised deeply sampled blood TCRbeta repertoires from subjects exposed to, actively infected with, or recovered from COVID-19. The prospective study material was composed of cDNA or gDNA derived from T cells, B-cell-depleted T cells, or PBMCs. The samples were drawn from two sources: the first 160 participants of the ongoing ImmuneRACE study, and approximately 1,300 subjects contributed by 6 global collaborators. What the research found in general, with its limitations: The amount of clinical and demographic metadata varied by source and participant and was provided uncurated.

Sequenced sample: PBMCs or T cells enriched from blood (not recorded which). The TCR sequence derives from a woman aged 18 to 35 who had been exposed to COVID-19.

The CDR3 has the sequence CASRKVGGSLEKLFF. The nucleotide sequence is given as TGTGCCAGCAGGAAAGTGGGGGGGTCCCTTGAAAAACTGTTTTTT. The chain is encoded by TRBV27 joined to TRBJ1-4; TRBD1 could be the D gene, as 5 bases match. V is shortened by 6 bases, J by 7 bases, and the region joining them spans 18 bases. Measured from the cysteine to the phenylalanine, the CDR3 is 15 residues long. Here the CDR3 DNA is all that survives: 45 bases in frame from base 1. Reading the germline V gene (reference sequence) gives CDR1 MNHEY and CDR2 SMNVEV.